This T cell receptor (beta chain) is drawn from a study of shared clonotypes between healthy human individuals. Study-level findings and limits: Between a few donors, naive CD4 clonotypes were shared at a level of roughly 5.5%.

Naive CD8 cells were CD45RO-negative, positively selected for CCR7, excluding terminally differentiated effector memory CD45RA+ cells. Remarks on this clone: The antigen is not known.

The repertoire was sequenced with immunoSEQ multiplex PCR; TCRdb's copy has only in-frame clones and lacks some. The profile covers roughly 590,000 clones, with just under 97% appearing a single time and 0.095% to 0.12% taken by the ten largest. V lost 7 bases and J 8 bases, leaving 12 bases between the germline ends. The germline gives CDR1 SGHNT, CDR2 YYREEE (reference sequence). The CDR3 sequence is 12 residues long. This TCR derives from a woman in her 30s in good health. This rearrangement joins TRBV5-4 to TRBJ1-4, with a possible D match to TRBD1 (6 bases). Sample: naive CD8+ T cells sorted from blood. This CDR3 is CASGLGGEKLFF. The DNA for the CDR3 is TGTGCCAGCGGGCTCGGGGGCGAAAAACTGTTTTTT.